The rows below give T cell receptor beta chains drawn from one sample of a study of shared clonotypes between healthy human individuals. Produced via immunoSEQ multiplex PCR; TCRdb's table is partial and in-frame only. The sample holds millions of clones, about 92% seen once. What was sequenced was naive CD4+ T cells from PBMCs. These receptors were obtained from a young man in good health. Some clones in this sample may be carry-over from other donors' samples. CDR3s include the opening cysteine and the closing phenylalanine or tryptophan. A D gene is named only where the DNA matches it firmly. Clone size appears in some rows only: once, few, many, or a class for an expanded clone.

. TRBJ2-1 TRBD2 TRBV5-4 TGTGCCAGCAGGGGGGTCAGCGGGACTTACAATGAGCAGTTCTTC CASRGVSGTYNEQFF
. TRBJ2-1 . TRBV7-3 TGTGCCAGCAGCTTACGGGCTTATCCCTACAATGAGCAGTTCTTC CASSLRAYPYNEQFF
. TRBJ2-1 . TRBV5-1 TGCGCCAGCCGCCCCGGGAGCCAAGGCAATGAGCAGTTCTTC CASRPGSQGNEQFF
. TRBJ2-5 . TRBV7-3 TGTGCCAGCAGCTTAGGGCCGCAAGAGACCCAGTACTTC CASSLGPQETQYF
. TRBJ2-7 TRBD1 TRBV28 TGTGCCAGCAGAGCCCCGGCGGGACAGGGGGTCCGTCTACCCACCTACGAGCAGTACTTC CASRAPAGQGVRLPTYEQYF
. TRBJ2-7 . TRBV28 TGTGCCACCGCAAGGCCGAGGTACTACGAGCAGTACTTC CATARPRYYEQYF
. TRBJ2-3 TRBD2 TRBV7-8 TGTGCCAGCAGCTTTAGCGGGCGCACAGATACGCAGTATTTT CASSFSGRTDTQYF
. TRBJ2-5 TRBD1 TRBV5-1 TGCGCCAGCAGCTCGCGGGCCCTAGGACAGGGGGCTCGGGAGACCCAGTACTTC CASSSRALGQGARETQYF
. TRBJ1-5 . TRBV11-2 TGTGCCAGCAGCTTAGATCTTGACCAGCCCCAGCATTTT CASSLDLDQPQHF
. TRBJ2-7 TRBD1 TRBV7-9 TGTGCCAGCAGCTCTCAATCCGGGACAGGGACCTACGAGCAGTACTTC CASSSQSGTGTYEQYF
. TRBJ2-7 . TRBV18 TGTGCCAGCTCACCACTCGGAACAGGGTCCTACGAGCAGTACTTC CASSPLGTGSYEQYF
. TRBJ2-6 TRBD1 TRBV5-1 TGCGCCAGCAGCTTGGAGGGACAGGTGTCTGGGGCCAACGTCCTGACTTTC CASSLEGQVSGANVLTF
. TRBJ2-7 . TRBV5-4 TGTGCCAGCAGCCACCTGGGGAGCTCCTACGAGCAGTACTTC CASSHLGSSYEQYF
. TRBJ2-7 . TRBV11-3 TGTGCCAGCAGCTTTCGTCCGGATCCGCTCTACGAGCAGTACTTC CASSFRPDPLYEQYF
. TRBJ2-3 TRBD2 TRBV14 TGTGCCAGCAGCCAGCCTCTGGGGACTAGCGGGAGGCGCACAGATACGCAGTATTTT CASSQPLGTSGRRTDTQYF
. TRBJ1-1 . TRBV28 TGTGCCAGCAGTCAACCTAAACAGGGTCCCACTGAAGCTTTCTTT CASSQPKQGPTEAFF
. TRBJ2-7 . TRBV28 TGTGCCACACCGGGACCTCGTCTTTCGTACGAGCAGTACTTC CATPGPRLSYEQYF
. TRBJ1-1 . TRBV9 TGTGCCAGCAGCGTAGAGGGGGGGAACACTGAAGCTTTCTTT CASSVEGGNTEAFF
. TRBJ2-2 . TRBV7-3 TGTGCCAGCAGCCCAGCCGGGGGCGGGATTCACGGGGAGCTGTTTTTT CASSPAGGGIHGELFF
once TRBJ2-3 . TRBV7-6 TGTGCCAGCAGCTTATTGGGACCCTCGGAATCAGATACGCAGTATTTT CASSLLGPSESDTQYF
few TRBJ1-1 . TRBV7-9 TGTGCCAGCAGCTTATATGAGACAGGTAGTACTGAAGCTTTCTTT CASSLYETGSTEAFF
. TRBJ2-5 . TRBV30 TGTGCCTGGACCCTCGAAGGGGAGCAGTACTTC CAWTLEGEQYF
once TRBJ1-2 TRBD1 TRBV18 TGTGCCAGCTCACCGGGACAGGGGGCGAGTGGGCGTGGCTACACCTTC CASSPGQGASGRGYTF
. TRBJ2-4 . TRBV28 TGTGCCAGCAGTTTGACTCAAAACATTCAGTACTTC CASSLTQNIQYF
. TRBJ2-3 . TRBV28 TGTGCCAGCAGTTTACTTGGTGACGGAGCCAATTTT CASSLLGDGANF
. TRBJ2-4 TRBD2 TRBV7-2 TGTGCCAGCAGCTATAGCGGGAGTAGGGGGGAAAACATTCAGTACTTC CASSYSGSRGENIQYF
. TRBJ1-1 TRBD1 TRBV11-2 TGTGCCAGCAGCCCATCCGGGACAGGGGGGAGAGCTGAAGCTTTCTTT CASSPSGTGGRAEAFF
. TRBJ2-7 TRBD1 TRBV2 TGTGCCAGCAGTTTCGGGACAGGCTCCTACGAGCAGTACTTC CASSFGTGSYEQYF
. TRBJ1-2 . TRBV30 TGTGCCTGGTCAGGGGCGGGGGAGGTCTTCTATGGCTACACCTTC CAWSGAGEVFYGYTF
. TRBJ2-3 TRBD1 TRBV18 TGTGCCAGCTCACCACTGGGGACAGATAGCACAGATACGCAGTATTTT CASSPLGTDSTDTQYF
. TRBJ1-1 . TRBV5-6 TGTGCCAGCACCGTGCAAGGGAGGAACACTGAAGCTTTCTTT CASTVQGRNTEAFF
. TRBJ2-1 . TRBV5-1 TGCGCCAGCAGCGTGACCCCGCATAACGATGAGCAGTTCTTC CASSVTPHNDEQFF
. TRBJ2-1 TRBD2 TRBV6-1 TGTGCCAGCAGTGAACTAGCGGAGTTTCCCTCGCCACTCAATGAGCAGTTCTTC CASSELAEFPSPLNEQFF
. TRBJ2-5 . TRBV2 TGTGCCAGCACTTGGTGGGAGACCCAGTACTTC CASTWWETQYF
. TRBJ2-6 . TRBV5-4 TGTGCCAGCAGCCCCGGAAGGTTGGTGTTTAGCTCTGGGGCCAACGTCCTGACTTTC CASSPGRLVFSSGANVLTF
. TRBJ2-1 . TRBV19 TGTGCCAGTAGTATAGGGGGCCTAGAGGCCTACAATGAGCAGTTCTTC CASSIGGLEAYNEQFF
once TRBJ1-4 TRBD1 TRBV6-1 TGTGCCAGCAGTGCGTCGGACAGGGGAACTAATGAAAAACTGTTTTTT CASSASDRGTNEKLFF
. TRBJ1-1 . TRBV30 TGTGCCTGGAGTCACTGGGAAGTTATGAACACTGAAGCTTTCTTT CAWSHWEVMNTEAFF
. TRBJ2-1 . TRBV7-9 TGTGCCAGCAGCTTGTACGGGTCTCCCTACAATGAGCAGTTCTTC CASSLYGSPYNEQFF
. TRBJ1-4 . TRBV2 TGTGCCAGCACGAGGGGGGTGAATGAAAAACTGTTTTTT CASTRGVNEKLFF
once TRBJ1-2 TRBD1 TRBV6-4 TGTGCCAGCAGTGAAGGTGGGGTGGGACAGGGGTGCGGCTACACCTTC CASSEGGVGQGCGYTF
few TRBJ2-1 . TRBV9 TGTGCCAGCAGCGTAGAGAGCTCCTACAATGAGCAGTTCTTC CASSVESSYNEQFF
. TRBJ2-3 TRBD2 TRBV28 TGTGCCAGCACCCCGGCCGGGAGGGCGATAGATACGCAGTATTTT CASTPAGRAIDTQYF
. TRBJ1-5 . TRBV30 TGTGCCTGGAGTGCCCACGGGGGTGGGAGGCTTAGCAATCAGCCCCAGCATTTT CAWSAHGGGRLSNQPQHF
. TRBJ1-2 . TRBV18 TGTGCCAGCTCACCCCCCGCCTTCTATGGCTACACCTTC CASSPPAFYGYTF
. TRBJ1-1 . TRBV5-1 TGCGCCAGCAGCCCACAAGGGTGGAACACTGAAGCTTTCTTT CASSPQGWNTEAFF
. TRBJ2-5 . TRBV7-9 TGTGCCAGCAGCTTCTTAGGACAGCAAGAGACCCAGTACTTC CASSFLGQQETQYF
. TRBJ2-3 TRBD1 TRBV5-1 TGCGCCAGCAGAGGACAGGGGTCAGATACGCAGTATTTT CASRGQGSDTQYF
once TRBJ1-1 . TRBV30 TGTGCCTGGAGTGCCTACACTGAAGCTTTCTTT CAWSAYTEAFF
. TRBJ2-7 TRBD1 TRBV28 TGTGCCAGCAGTTCCTCAGGGGGCGCCCCGGACGAGCAGTACTTC CASSSSGGAPDEQYF
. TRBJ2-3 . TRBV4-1 TGCGCCAGCAGCCGCTTACTTCCTCCGAGTCCCGATACGCAGTATTTT CASSRLLPPSPDTQYF
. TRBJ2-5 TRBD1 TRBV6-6 TGTGCCAGCAGTTTGTCCGGGACAGGCTACCAAGAGACCCAGTACTTC CASSLSGTGYQETQYF
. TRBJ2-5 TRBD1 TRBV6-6 TGTGCCAGCAGCAAGGGGGACAGACAAGAGACCCAGTACTTC CASSKGDRQETQYF
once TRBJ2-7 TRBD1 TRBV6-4 TGTGCCAGCAGTTCTACAGGGGAGAGCGAGCAGTACTTC CASSSTGESEQYF
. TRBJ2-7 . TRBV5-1 TGCGCCAGCAGCCTCGGGGGTCCCCCCGACGAGCAGTACTTC CASSLGGPPDEQYF
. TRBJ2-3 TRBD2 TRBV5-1 TGCGCCAGCAGTCCGACTAGCGCCTCGGATACGCAGTATTTT CASSPTSASDTQYF
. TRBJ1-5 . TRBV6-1 TGTGCCAGCAGTGAACGGGGGTGGCAGCCCCAGCATTTT CASSERGWQPQHF
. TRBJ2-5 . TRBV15 TGTGCCACCACAAGAGGGATACAAGAGACCCAGTACTTC CATTRGIQETQYF
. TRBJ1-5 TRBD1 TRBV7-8 TGTGCCAGCAGCTTAGGCGGGACAGGTCCTGAGCAGCCCCAGCATTTT CASSLGGTGPEQPQHF
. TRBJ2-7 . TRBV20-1 TGCAGTGCTAGTCTAAATAACGAGCAGTACTTC CSASLNNEQYF